The entry below gives a single TCR beta chain sequence along with its context. The antigen remains unidentified. This sample is drawn from a study of T cell responses to AZD1222 COVID-19 vaccine. Study-level findings and limits: Among the donors, most were white British and more were female, and clonal diversity was possibly underestimated. Repertoires in all cases were sampled only once the peak T cell response had passed. Unmutated variant regions are reportedly the target of nearly half of TCRs that are spike-specific.

The table came from immunoSEQ multiplex PCR; TCRdb's copy has only in-frame clones and leaves some out. The data hold around 99,000 clones, with approximately 86% observed a single time. The CDR3 is 15 amino acids. Trimming removed 6 bases at V and 3 bases at J, with 12 bases between. The germline V gene encodes CDR1 MGHDK and CDR2 SYGVNS. This specimen was peripheral blood, taken on day 0 of AZD1222 vaccination. The TCR originated in an adult in good health. The chain combines TRBV25-1 with TRBJ2-6, with no clear D. The CDR3 DNA reads TGTGCCAGCAGCGGGTGGGTGTATGGGGCCAACGTCCTGACTTTC. Its protein product is CASSGWVYGANVLTF.